Following are 20 T cell receptor beta chains from one sample sequenced in a study of cytomegalovirus exposure and HLA in healthy donors. The PCR had 60 Vbeta and 13 Jbeta primers. This table comes from immunoSEQ multiplex PCR, and its TCRdb copy is limited to in-frame clones, with some not included. Seen in this sample are more than 45,000 clones; the ten most common clones hold about 15%. The sequencing input was PBMCs. These receptor sequences come from a male donor in good health and CMV-seronegative.

This sequence joins TRBV29-1 and TRBJ1-1; no clear D gene. The CDR3 contains 12 residues. The germline V gene encodes CDR1 SQVTM and CDR2 ANQGSEA. Trimming removed 5 bases at V and 0 bases at J, with 7 bases between. The CDR3 here is CSVSELNTEAFF. CDR3 DNA sequence: TGCAGCGTTTCTGAGTTGAACACTGAAGCTTTCTTT.

The CDR3 DNA reads TGTGCCAGCGAGGGGGTCACTGAAGCTTTCTTT. Its protein is CASEGVTEAFF. The chain carries TRBV7-9 and TRBJ1-1; a weak D match, TRBD1 (6 bases). CDR1 and CDR2 (germline): SEHNR, FQNEAQ (reference sequence). The CDR3 runs to 11 residues. With 8 bases removed from V and 4 bases from J, the gap between germline ends came to 8 bases.

The rearrangement joins TRBV7-9 to TRBJ1-2; D gene unclear. Germline CDR1 is SEHNR and CDR2 is FQNEAQ (reference sequence). V shed 2 bases and J shed 4 bases, with 5 bases lying between them. The CDR3 runs to 12 residues. In nucleotides, the CDR3 is TGTGCCAGCAGCTTAAGGAGCTATGGCTACACCTTC. Encoded protein: CASSLRSYGYTF.

This sequence joins TRBV18 and TRBJ1-2, with D hard to call. The ends were cut back, 2 bases at V and 6 bases at J, with 10 bases in the middle. Germline V lookup: CDR1 KGHSH, CDR2 LQKENI. This CDR3 has 13 residues. CDR3 in DNA: TGTGCCAGCTCACCATTTGAGGGAGATGGCTACACCTTC. Amino acids: CASSPFEGDGYTF.

The chain is built from TRBV6-6 and TRBJ2-3; D perhaps matches TRBD1 (6 bases). Trimming took off 6 bases at V and 0 bases at J, with 13 bases between the two ends. The V gene's germline CDR1 is MNHNY and CDR2 SVGAGI (reference sequence). CDR3 length: 15 residues. CDR3 sequence (DNA): TGTGCCAGCAGGTTAACAGGGTCTAGCACAGATACGCAGTATTTT. Its protein is CASRLTGSSTDTQYF.

The V and J genes are TRBV30 and TRBJ2-3; D is perhaps TRBD2 (6 bases). The germline V gene encodes CDR1 GTSNPN and CDR2 SVGIG (reference sequence). Trimming took 4 bases from V and 2 from J, leaving 13 bases between them. The CDR3 runs to 14 residues. The CDR3 sequence is CAWKLRGITDTQYF. As DNA, the CDR3 is TGTGCCTGGAAGCTACGGGGGATCACAGATACGCAGTATTTT.

The rearrangement joins TRBV18 to TRBJ2-1; 7 nucleotides match TRBD1. The junction had 7 bases not matched to a gene; V was cut back by 4 bases and J by 10 bases. The CDR3 runs to 13 residues. CDR1 KGHSH and CDR2 LQKENI come from the germline V gene. CDR3 bases: TGTGCCAGCTCACTAGGGACAGTTCGCGAGCAGTTCTTC. As protein: CASSLGTVREQFF.

The chain carries TRBV15 and TRBJ1-2; D gene ambiguous. V was pared by 0 bases and J by 5 bases, with 4 bases between. Germline V lookup: CDR1 LNHNV, CDR2 YYDKDF (reference sequence). The CDR3 spans 12 residues. The CDR3 nucleotides read TGTGCCACCAGCAGAGAACGGTATGGCTACACCTTC. Its translation is CATSRERYGYTF.

V gene TRBV9 combines with J gene TRBJ2-2; 9 bases match TRBD1. This CDR3 region has 14 residues. CDR1 and CDR2 from the germline V gene are SGDLS and YYNGEE. J gave up 6 bases and V 4 bases, and 4 bases lay outside the gene matches. For the CDR3, the DNA is TGTGCCAGCAGCCTCCGACAGGGGGCCGGGGAGCTGTTTTTT. This codes for CASSLRQGAGELFF.

The rearrangement joins TRBV19 to TRBJ1-1, with 7 bases fitting TRBD1. Looked up from germline, CDR1 is LNHDA and CDR2 is SQIVND (reference sequence). J lost 4 bases, V lost 6 bases, and 5 bases had no gene match. The CDR3 sequence is 13 residues long. This CDR3 is CASRPTGSTEAFF. DNA of the CDR3: TGTGCCAGTAGACCGACAGGGTCCACTGAAGCTTTCTTT.

This chain uses TRBV9 with TRBJ2-1, with 7 nucleotides matching TRBD1. Germline trimming cut 3 bases from V and 0 bases from J; bases unmatched to any gene: 6. Germline CDR1 SGDLS, CDR2 YYNGEE. The CDR3 totals 16 residues. The CDR3 loop reads CASSATGINSYNEQFF. CDR3 in DNA: TGTGCCAGCAGCGCGACAGGGATAAACTCCTACAATGAGCAGTTCTTC.

The chain has TRBV6-5 and TRBJ2-3, with D possibly being TRBD1 (6 bases). Germline V gives CDR1 MNHEY, CDR2 SVGAGI. This CDR3 is 15 amino acids long. Between the trimmed V and J ends, which lost 0 bases and 3 bases, there was a span of 10 bases. CDR3 protein: CASSYSGTPTDTQYF. CDR3 bases: TGTGCCAGCAGTTACTCGGGGACACCAACAGATACGCAGTATTTT.

This chain joins TRBV19 and TRBJ1-2; 11 nucleotides match TRBD1. V lost 6 bases and J lost 5; bases outside the gene matches: 14. The CDR3 consists of 17 residues. Per germline, CDR1 LNHDA and CDR2 SQIVND (reference sequence). This CDR3 is CASRVKPGTGGIYGYTF. CDR3 nucleotide sequence: TGTGCCAGTAGAGTTAAACCCGGGACAGGGGGAATATATGGCTACACCTTC.

The chain links TRBV18 to TRBJ2-3; tentatively, D is TRBD2 (6 bases). Germline values: CDR1 KGHSH, CDR2 LQKENI. This CDR3 region has 15 residues. The ends were cut back, 3 bases at V and 1 base at J, with 11 bases in the middle. The CDR3 sequence: CASSPLASGTDTQYF. In nucleotides, the CDR3 is TGTGCCAGCTCACCTCTAGCGTCAGGCACAGATACGCAGTATTTT.

The V gene is TRBV13, the J gene TRBJ2-5; 7 positions agree with TRBD1. The germline gives CDR1 PRHDT, CDR2 FYEKMQ (reference sequence). This CDR3 contains 13 residues. V shed 4 bases, J shed 5 bases, and the junction held 4 bases outside the gene matches. In nucleotides, the CDR3 is TGTGCCAGCAGCTCAGACAGGGATGAGACCCAGTACTTC. This codes for CASSSDRDETQYF.

The genes are TRBV19 and TRBJ2-7, with D tentatively TRBD1 (6 bases). The ends were cut back, 2 bases at V and 7 bases at J, with 18 bases in the middle. There are 15 residues in the CDR3. Germline CDR1 reads LNHDA; CDR2 reads SQIVND (reference sequence). The CDR3 region is CASSILGTATGEQYF. The CDR3 nucleotides are TGTGCCAGTAGTATACTTGGCACAGCCACAGGGGAGCAGTACTTC.

J is TRBJ2-7 and V is TRBV9; D is unclear. Germline loops: CDR1 SGDLS, CDR2 YYNGEE. The V end was cut by 0 bases, the J end by 6 bases, with 7 bases between. The CDR3 consists of 12 residues. This CDR3 is CASSVEFGEQYF. The CDR3 DNA sequence: TGTGCCAGCAGCGTAGAGTTCGGCGAGCAGTACTTC.

This chain connects TRBV19 to TRBJ2-7; D possibly corresponds to TRBD1 (5 bases). The CDR3 extends over 18 amino acids. Germline CDR1 reads LNHDA; CDR2 reads SQIVND (reference sequence). Trimming shortened V by 5 bases and J by 2 bases, and 25 bases separated the two germline ends. The CDR3 sequence: CASSFHPPTGVEAYEQYF. The CDR3 DNA follows: TGTGCCAGTAGTTTTCACCCCCCAACAGGAGTAGAGGCCTACGAGCAGTACTTC.

The V call is TRBV2, the J call TRBJ2-7, with TRBD2 as a possible D gene (6 bases). Between the trimmed V and J ends, which lost 1 base and 3 bases, there was a span of 10 bases. The CDR3 has 14 residues. CDR1 SNHLY and CDR2 FYNNEI come from the germline V gene. CDR3 coding DNA: TGTGCCAGCAGTGAAGGACCGGGGGACTACGAGCAGTACTTC. This gives the protein CASSEGPGDYEQYF. The complete variable domain, with remaining parts taken from reference TRBV2 and TRBJ2-7, reads EPEVTQTPSHQVTQMGQEVILRCVPISNHLYFYWYRQILGQKVEFLVSFYNNEISEKSEIFDDQFSVERPDGSNFTLKIRSTKLEDSAMYFCASSEGPGDYEQYFGPGTRLTVT.

The genes are TRBV30 and TRBJ2-3; 9 bases fit TRBD2. Germline-derived CDR1 and CDR2 are GTSNPN and SVGIG (reference sequence). The CDR3 covers 13 residues. The V segment lost 6 bases and the J segment 5 bases; nucleotides outside the gene matches: 6. CDR3 in amino acids: CACSSGEGDTQYF. CDR3 DNA: TGTGCCTGTTCTAGCGGGGAGGGAGATACGCAGTATTTT.